The T cell receptor (beta chain) under discussion was sequenced for a study of beta chain features in type 1 diabetes. Regarding the study as a whole: Among patients with Type 1 diabetes, TCRB CDR3s were moderately but significantly shorter in every one of the four CD4+ subsets.

Sorted populations were all over 95% pure. With regard to this clone: Its antigen is still unknown.

Every isolated RNA sample was fully reverse transcribed, so sequencing captured expressed TCRB transcripts. Mean read depth for naive, central memory and regulatory T cell samples was 3.5 million to 4.5 million reads. Produced via immunoSEQ multiplex PCR; TCRdb's table is partial and in-frame only. Seen here are 200,000 to 300,000 clones, roughly a tenth observed once, and the top ten hold 0.017%. Trimming removed 0 bases from V and 9 bases from J, with 11 bases in between. Germline CDR1 reads LGHNA; CDR2 reads YNFKEQ. This CDR3 region has 13 residues. Sequences were obtained from naive CD4+ T cells from blood. This clonotype was obtained from a man aged 25-45 years with type 1 diabetes. V usage is TRBV4-2 and J usage is TRBJ2-5; D is perhaps TRBD2 (6 bases). CDR3 sequence reads: CASSQDGRTAQYF. CDR3 nucleotides: TGTGCCAGCAGCCAAGATGGGAGGACGGCCCAGTACTTC.